This T cell receptor beta chain was found in a study of CD8+CD57+ T cells in acquired aplastic anemia. General observations from the study: Common to patients and controls were twenty-nine CD8+ CDR3 sequences.

The patients chosen for sequencing had shown expansion of CD8+CD57+ cells (detected by flow cytometry). Notes on this clonotype: No antigen is known for it.

Trimming shortened V by 6 bases and J by 5 bases, and 23 bases separated the two germline ends. CDR1 and CDR2 (germline): DFQATT, SNEGSKA (reference sequence). The CDR3 contains 15 residues. Profiling of TCR beta VDJ combinations and CDR3 sequences used genomic DNA as template. Using its own MiXCR run on the reads, TCRdb lists one record per CDR3 protein. The profile shows about 150,000 distinct CDR3 sequences, 40% to 65% of them singletons. The sequence came from a human donor with aplastic anemia. Sequenced material: sorted CD4+, CD8+, or CD8+CD57+ T cells (not recorded which) from PBMCs. The rearrangement uses TRBV20-1 and TRBJ2-7; D assignment may be TRBD1 or TRBD2 (6 bases each). In DNA form, the CDR3 reads TGCAGTGCCAGCACCCTAGTAGGGGGGAGCGACGAGCAGTACTTC. Its translation: CSASTLVGGSDEQYF.